This T cell receptor (beta chain) derives from a study of shared clonotypes between healthy human individuals. Profiled with immunoSEQ multiplex PCR; TCRdb holds only in-frame clones, not every one. The table has roughly 2.6 million clones, around nine tenths seen once. V was pared by 0 bases and J by 4 bases, with 10 bases between. Per germline, CDR1 GTSNPN and CDR2 SVGIG (reference sequence). The CDR3 is 13 amino acids. In regard to this clone: The sample has other DNA sequences that encode this CDR3 too.

The sequenced sample was naive CD4+ T cells sorted from blood. Subset defined: CD45RA+ positively selected. The TCR comes from a man between 18 and 29 years old in good health. The chain has TRBV30 and TRBJ2-7, with D unresolved. The chain's CDR3 is CAWSVLGGYEQYF. The CDR3 coding sequence is TGTGCCTGGAGTGTACTCGGTGGATACGAGCAGTACTTC.